This T cell receptor beta chain was recorded in a study of early stage breast cancer tumors. Study overall: About 80% of the 16 invasive tumors were ER+, PR+ and HER2-. The ER+/PR+/HER2- tumors included eight ductal and four lobular carcinomas.

Sequencing used immunoSEQ multiplex PCR; TCRdb keeps in-frame clones, though not all of them. The repertoire holds 70,000 or so clones, with 80% as singletons. The sample holds one count of this clone. Germline lookup yields CDR1 MNHNS and CDR2 SASEGT. Trimming stripped 0 bases from V and 0 bases from J, with 12 bases between. The CDR3 loop spans 17 amino acids. The clonotype originates from a person in their forties with breast cancer. The genes are TRBV6-1 and TRBJ2-4, with D possibly being TRBD1 (6 bases). The sequenced sample consisted of blood. The CDR3 coding sequence is TGTGCCAGCAGTGAAGCGGGACATCGGATAGCCAAAAACATTCAGTACTTC. It yields the protein CASSEAGHRIAKNIQYF.